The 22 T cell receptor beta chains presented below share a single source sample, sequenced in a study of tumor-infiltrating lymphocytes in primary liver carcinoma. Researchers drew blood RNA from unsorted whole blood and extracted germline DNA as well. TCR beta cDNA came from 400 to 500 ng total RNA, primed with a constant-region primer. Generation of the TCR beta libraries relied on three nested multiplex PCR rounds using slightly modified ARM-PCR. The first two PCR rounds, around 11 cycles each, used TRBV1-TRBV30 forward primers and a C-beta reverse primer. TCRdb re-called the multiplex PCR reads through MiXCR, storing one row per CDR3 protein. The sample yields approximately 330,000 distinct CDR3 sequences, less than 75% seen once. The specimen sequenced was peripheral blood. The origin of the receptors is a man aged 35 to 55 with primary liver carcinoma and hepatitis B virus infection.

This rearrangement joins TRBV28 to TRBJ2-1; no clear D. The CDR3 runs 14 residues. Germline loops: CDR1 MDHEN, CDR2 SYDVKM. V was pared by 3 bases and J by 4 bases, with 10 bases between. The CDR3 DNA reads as TGTGCCAGCAGTTTGGCCGGAGTTTACAATGAGCAGTTCTTC. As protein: CASSLAGVYNEQFF.

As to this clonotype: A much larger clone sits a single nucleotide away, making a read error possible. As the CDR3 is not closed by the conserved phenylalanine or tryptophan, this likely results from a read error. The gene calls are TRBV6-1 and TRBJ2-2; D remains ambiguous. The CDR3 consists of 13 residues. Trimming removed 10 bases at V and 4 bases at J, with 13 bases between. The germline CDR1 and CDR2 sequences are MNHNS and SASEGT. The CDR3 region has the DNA TGTGCCATACGCCAGGAATCCACCGGGGAGCTGTTTTAT. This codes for CAIRQESTGELFY.

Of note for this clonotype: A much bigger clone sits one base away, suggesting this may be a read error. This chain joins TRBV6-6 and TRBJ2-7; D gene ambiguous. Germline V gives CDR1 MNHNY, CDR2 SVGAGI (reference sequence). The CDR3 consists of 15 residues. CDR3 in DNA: TGTGCCAACAGTTATACATTGGGGAAGAGATACGAGCAGTACTTC. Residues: CANSYTLGKRYEQYF.

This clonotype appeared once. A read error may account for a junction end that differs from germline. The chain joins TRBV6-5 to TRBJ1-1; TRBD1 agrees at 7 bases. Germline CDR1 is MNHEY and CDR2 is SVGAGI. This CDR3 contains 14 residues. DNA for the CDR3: TGTGTCAGCAGTTCAAAACCGACAGGGTCTGAAGCTTTCTTT. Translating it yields CVSSSKPTGSEAFF.

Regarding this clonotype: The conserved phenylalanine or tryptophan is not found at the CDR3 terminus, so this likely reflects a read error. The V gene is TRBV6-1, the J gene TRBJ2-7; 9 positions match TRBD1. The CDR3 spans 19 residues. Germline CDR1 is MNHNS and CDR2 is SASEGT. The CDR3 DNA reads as TGTGCCAGTAGTGAGAGGGAACAGGGGGCGTACGTACCAGACTACGAGCAGTACTCC. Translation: CASSEREQGAYVPDYEQYS.

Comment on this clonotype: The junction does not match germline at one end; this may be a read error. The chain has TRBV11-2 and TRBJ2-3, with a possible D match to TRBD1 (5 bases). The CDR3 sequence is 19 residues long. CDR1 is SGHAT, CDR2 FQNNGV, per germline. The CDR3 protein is CASSPISPAQAESTGTQYF. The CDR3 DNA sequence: TGTGCCAGCAGCCCCATAAGCCCGGCACAAGCAGAAAGCACAGGTACGCAGTATTTT.

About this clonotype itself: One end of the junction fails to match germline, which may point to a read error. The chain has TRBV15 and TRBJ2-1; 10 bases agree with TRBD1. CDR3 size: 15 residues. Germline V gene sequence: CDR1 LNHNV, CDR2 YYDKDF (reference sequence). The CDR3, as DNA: TGTGACACCAGCAGAGGTGGGACAGGGGCTAATGAGCAGTTCTTC. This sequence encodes CDTSRGGTGANEQFF.

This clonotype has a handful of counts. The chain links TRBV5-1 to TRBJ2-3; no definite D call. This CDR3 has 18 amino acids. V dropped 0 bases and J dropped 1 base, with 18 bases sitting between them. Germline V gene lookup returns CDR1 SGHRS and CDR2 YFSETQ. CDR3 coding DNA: TGCGCCAGCAGCTTGGGAGGTCCTGGGCCTCTACGCACAGATACGCAGTATTTT. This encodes CASSLGGPGPLRTDTQYF.

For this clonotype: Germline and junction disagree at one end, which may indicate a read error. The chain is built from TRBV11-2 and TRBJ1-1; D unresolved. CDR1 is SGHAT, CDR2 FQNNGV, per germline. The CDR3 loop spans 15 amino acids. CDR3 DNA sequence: TGTTCCAGCAGCTTAAGGGCGGGTCTGATCACTGAAGCTTTCTTT. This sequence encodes CSSSLRAGLITEAFF.

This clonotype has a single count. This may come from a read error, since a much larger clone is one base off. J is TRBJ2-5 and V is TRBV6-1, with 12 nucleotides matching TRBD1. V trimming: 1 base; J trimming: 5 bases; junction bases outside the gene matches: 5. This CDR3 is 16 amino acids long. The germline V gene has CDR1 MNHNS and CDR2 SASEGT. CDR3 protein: CASSEVGQGARETQYF. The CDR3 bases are TGTGCCAGCAGTGAAGTGGGACAGGGGGCGCGGGAGACCCAGTACTTC.

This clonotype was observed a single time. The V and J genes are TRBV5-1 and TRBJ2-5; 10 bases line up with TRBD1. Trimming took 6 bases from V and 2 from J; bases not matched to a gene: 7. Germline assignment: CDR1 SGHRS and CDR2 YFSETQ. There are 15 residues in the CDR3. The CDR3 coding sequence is TGCGCCAGCACCGACCGGGGACAGGGGCAAGAGACCCAGTACTTC. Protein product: CASTDRGQGQETQYF. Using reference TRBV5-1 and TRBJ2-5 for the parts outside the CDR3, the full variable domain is KAGVTQTPRYLIKTRGQQVTLSCSPISGHRSVSWYQQTPGQGLQFLFEYFSETQRNKGNFPGRFSGRQFSNSRSEMNVSTLELGDSALYLCASTDRGQGQETQYFGPGTRLLVL.

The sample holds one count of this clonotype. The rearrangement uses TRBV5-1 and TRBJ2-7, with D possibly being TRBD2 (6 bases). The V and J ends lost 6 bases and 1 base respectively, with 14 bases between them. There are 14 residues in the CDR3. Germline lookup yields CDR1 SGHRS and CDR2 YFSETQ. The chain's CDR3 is CASNRVGGSYEQYF. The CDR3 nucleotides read TGCGCCAGCAACAGAGTCGGGGGTTCCTACGAGCAGTACTTC.

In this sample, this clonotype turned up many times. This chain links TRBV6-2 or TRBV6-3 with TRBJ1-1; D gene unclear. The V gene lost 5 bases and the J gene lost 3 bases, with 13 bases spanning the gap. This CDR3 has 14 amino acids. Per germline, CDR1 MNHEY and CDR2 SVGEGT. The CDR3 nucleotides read TGTGCCAGCAGTCCCCGATGGCACGACACTGAAGCTTTCTTT. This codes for CASSPRWHDTEAFF.

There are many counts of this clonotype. In DNA form, the CDR3 reads TGTGCCAGCAGTGTTGACGGCCCCACCGAGCAGTACTTC. This translates into CASSVDGPTEQYF. The chain employs TRBV6-1 and TRBJ2-7; D unclear. The CDR3 loop spans 13 amino acids. V lost 4 bases and J 6 bases, leaving 13 bases between the germline ends. CDR1 is MNHNS, CDR2 SASEGT, per germline.

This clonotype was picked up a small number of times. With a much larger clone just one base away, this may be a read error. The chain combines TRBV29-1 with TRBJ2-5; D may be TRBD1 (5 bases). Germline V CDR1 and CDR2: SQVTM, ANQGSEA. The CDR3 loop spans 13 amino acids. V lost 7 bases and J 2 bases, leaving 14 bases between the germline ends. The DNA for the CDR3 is TGCAGCGCCGTTTTGGACATACAAGAGACCCAGTACTTC. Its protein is CSAVLDIQETQYF.

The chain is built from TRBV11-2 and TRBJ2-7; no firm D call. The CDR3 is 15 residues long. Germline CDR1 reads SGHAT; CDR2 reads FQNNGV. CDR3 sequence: CDGSLSGISGYEQYF. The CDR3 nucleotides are TGTGACGGCAGCCTCTCGGGTATCTCGGGCTACGAGCAGTACTTC.

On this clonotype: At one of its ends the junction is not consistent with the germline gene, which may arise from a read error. In DNA form, the CDR3 reads TGTGCCAGCAGCTTAGCGGTCGAGTTAGTCAAAAACGTTCAGTACTTC. It encodes CASSLAVELVKNVQYF. The rearrangement joins TRBV11-2 to TRBJ2-4; D not resolved. CDR3 length: 16 residues. The germline CDR1 and CDR2 sequences are SGHAT and FQNNGV.

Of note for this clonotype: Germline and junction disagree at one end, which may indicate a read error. The CDR3 DNA sequence: TGTGCCAACAGCTTAGAAAGGGGGCACGAGCAGTACTTC. This sequence encodes CANSLERGHEQYF. This chain connects TRBV11-1 to TRBJ2-7; 7 positions agree with TRBD1. This CDR3 region has 13 residues. In germline, CDR1 is SGHAT, CDR2 FQDESV (reference sequence). The full variable domain, in which reference TRBV11-1 and TRBJ2-7 provide the parts outside the CDR3, is EAEVAQSPRYKITEKSQAVAFWCDPISGHATLYWYRQILGQGPELLVQFQDESVVDDSQLPKDRFSAERLKGVDSTLKIQPAELGDSAMYLCANSLERGHEQYFGPGTRLTVT.

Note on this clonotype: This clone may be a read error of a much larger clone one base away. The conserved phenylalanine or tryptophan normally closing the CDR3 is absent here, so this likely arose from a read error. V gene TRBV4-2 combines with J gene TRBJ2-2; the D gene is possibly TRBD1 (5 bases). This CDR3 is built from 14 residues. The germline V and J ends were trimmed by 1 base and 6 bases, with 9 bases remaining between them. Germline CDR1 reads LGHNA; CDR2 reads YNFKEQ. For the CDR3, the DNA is TGTGCCAGCAGCCAAGGCAGGGCTGCCGGGGAGCTGTTTTTA. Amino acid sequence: CASSQGRAAGELFL.

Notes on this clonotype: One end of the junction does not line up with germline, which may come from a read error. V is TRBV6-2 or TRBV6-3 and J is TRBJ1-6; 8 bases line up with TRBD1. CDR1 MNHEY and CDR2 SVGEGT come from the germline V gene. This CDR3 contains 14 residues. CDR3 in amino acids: CVSTPRDRNSPLHF. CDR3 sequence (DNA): TGTGTCAGCACCCCCCGGGACAGGAATTCACCCCTCCACTTT.

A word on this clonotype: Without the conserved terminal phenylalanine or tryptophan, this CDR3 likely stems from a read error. Written as DNA, the CDR3 is TGTGCCAGCAGCCCGCGGGCGAGCTCCTACAATGAACAGTTCCTC. It translates to CASSPRASSYNEQFL. The chain employs TRBV7-9 and TRBJ2-1; D perhaps matches TRBD2 (5 bases). Germline V CDR1 and CDR2: SEHNR, FQNEAQ (reference sequence). This CDR3 has 15 residues.

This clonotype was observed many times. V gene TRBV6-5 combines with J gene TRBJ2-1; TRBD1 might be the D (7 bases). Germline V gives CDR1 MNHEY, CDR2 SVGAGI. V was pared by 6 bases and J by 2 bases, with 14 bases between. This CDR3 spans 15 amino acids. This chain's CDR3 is CASSLGGQTYNEQFF. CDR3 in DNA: TGTGCCAGCAGCCTCGGGGGACAGACCTACAATGAGCAGTTCTTC.